These 2 T cell receptor beta chains share one sample of origin, sequenced in a study of beta chain features in type 1 diabetes. Whole-study results and caveats: All four CD4+ subsets from Type 1 diabetes patients carried moderately but significantly shorter TCRB CDR3s.

The investigators reverse transcribed all of the isolated RNA, so they sequenced expressed TCRB transcripts. Profiling relied on immunoSEQ multiplex PCR, and the TCRdb table lists in-frame clones only, not all of them. Here the sample spans more than 150,000 clones, 9% to 10% being singletons. Their antigens remain unidentified. Sequenced input: central memory CD4+ T cells from blood. These receptors were obtained from a woman aged 25-40 years with type 1 diabetes.

This clone was detected only a few times. This chain links TRBV6-5 with TRBJ1-1, with 10 bases identical to TRBD1. CDR3 size: 15 residues. Germline-derived CDR1 and CDR2 are MNHEY and SVGAGI. The V gene end was trimmed by 2 bases and the J gene end by 7 bases; junction bases not matched to a gene: 7. Written as DNA, the CDR3 is TGTGCCAGCAGTTACGGGGACAGGGGATCGGGTGAAGCTTTCTTT. It codes for CASSYGDRGSGEAFF.

This clone was counted a few times. The chain links TRBV30 to TRBJ1-1; D gene unclear. Trimming cost V 2 bases and J 3 bases, with 7 bases left between them. Germline CDR1 and CDR2: GTSNPN and SVGIG (reference sequence). There are 12 residues in the CDR3. The CDR3 is CAWSWRYTEAFF. CDR3 sequence (DNA): TGTGCCTGGAGTTGGAGGTACACTGAAGCTTTCTTT.